Listed here are 26 T cell receptor beta chains from one sample, sequenced in a study of T cell repertoires in cytomegalovirus infection. TCRdb processed the reads anew with MiXCR; each CDR3 protein has one entry. This table holds some 800,000 distinct CDR3 sequences, around 29% found once. These receptors lack a known antigen. This specimen was cultured CD8+ T cells from PBMCs, taken from culture after CMV antigen stimulation. These TCRs come from a human donor in good health (CMV status not recorded). Some clones in this sample may be carry-over from other donors' samples.

This clonotype was recorded only once. This chain joins TRBV6-6 and TRBJ1-6; D unclear. With 0 bases removed from V and 0 bases from J, the gap between germline ends came to 12 bases. The germline V gene has CDR1 MNHNY and CDR2 SVGAGI (reference sequence). The CDR3 length is 18 residues. DNA of the CDR3: TGTGCCAGCAGTTACTCTACACCCAGGAGCTCCTATAATTCACCCCTCCACTTT. Translating it yields CASSYSTPRSSYNSPLHF.

The table lists this clonotype with a few counts. CDR3 amino acids: CAVGTDSNQPQHF. The CDR3 region has the DNA TGTGCCGTCGGGACAGACAGCAATCAGCCCCAGCATTTT. The chain couples TRBV10-3 to TRBJ1-5, with 7 bases that match TRBD1. The CDR3 is 13 residues long. Trimming at V came to 11 bases and at J to 1 base, leaving 5 bases not matched to a gene. CDR1 and CDR2 from the germline V gene are ENHRY and SYGVKD.

The chain uses TRBV2 and TRBJ1-3; D may be TRBD1 (6 bases). The germline gives CDR1 SNHLY, CDR2 FYNNEI. The CDR3 has 18 residues. V was pared by 4 bases and J by 2 bases, with 21 bases between. Here the CDR3 DNA reads TGTGCCAGCAGTGTTGACCGCGGGGGGGGCGAAGCTGGAAACACCATATATTTT. Its translation is CASSVDRGGGEAGNTIYF.

The chain carries TRBV19 and TRBJ2-2; maybe TRBD2 (5 bases). CDR3 length: 16 residues. CDR1 LNHDA and CDR2 SQIVND come from the germline V gene (reference sequence). V lost 4 bases and J 0 bases, leaving 12 bases between the germline ends. The CDR3 DNA is TGTGCCAGTAGTACTCTGGACGGGACGAACACCGGGGAGCTGTTTTTT. Its protein product is CASSTLDGTNTGELFF.

V gene TRBV7-2 combines with J gene TRBJ2-7; 11 nucleotides match TRBD2. Germline V gene lookup returns CDR1 SGHTA and CDR2 FQGNSA. The CDR3 runs to 17 residues. The ends lost 2 bases at V and 0 bases at J; junction bases unmatched: 6. The CDR3 DNA reads TGTGCCAGCAGCTTATCCTTCCTAGCGGGGGGCTCCTACGAGCAGTACGTC. Encoded protein: CASSLSFLAGGSYEQYV.

Written as DNA, the CDR3 is TGTGCTAGCGACAGGGACTACGAGCAGTACGTC. It codes for CASDRDYEQYV. The chain couples TRBV12-5 to TRBJ2-7; the match to TRBD1 covers 7 bases. There are 11 residues in the CDR3. In germline, CDR1 is LGHNT, CDR2 FRNRAP. Trimming cost V 9 bases and J 3 bases; bases outside gene matches: 2.

This clonotype was counted ten times or more. The chain has TRBV7-6 and TRBJ2-5; TRBD1 matches at 7 bases. After removal of 6 bases from V and 1 base from J, the junction contained 8 bases not matched to a gene. Germline V gene data show CDR1 as SGHVS and CDR2 as FNYEAQ. This CDR3 spans 15 amino acids. DNA of the CDR3: TGTGCCAGCAGACCACTAACAGGGGCCCAAGAGACCCAGTACTTC. Protein sequence: CASRPLTGAQETQYF.

The J gene is TRBJ2-7, the V gene TRBV20-1; TRBD1 matches 9 bases. Trimming at V came to 4 bases and at J to 6 bases, leaving 7 bases not matched to a gene. The CDR3 has 13 residues. Germline V gene lookup returns CDR1 DFQATT and CDR2 SNEGSKA (reference sequence). CDR3 protein: CSAMDRGTGEQYF. The DNA of the CDR3 is TGCAGTGCTATGGACAGGGGCACTGGCGAGCAGTACTTC.

The gene calls are TRBV12-3 or TRBV12-4 and TRBJ1-4; D remains unclear. This CDR3 has 12 residues. Trimming took 4 bases from V and 8 from J, leaving 8 bases between them. As DNA, the CDR3 is TGTGCCAGCAGTTCGGGCAAAGAAAAACTGTTTTTT. It codes for CASSSGKEKLFF.

This rearrangement joins TRBV6-6 to TRBJ1-4; D remains unclear. Trimming removed 2 bases from V and 8 bases from J, with 9 bases in between. CDR3 length: 13 amino acids. CDR1 is MNHNY, CDR2 SVGAGI, per germline (reference sequence). As DNA, the CDR3 is TGTGCCAGCAGTTACAGTAAAAGAGAAAAACTGTTTTTT. It specifies CASSYSKREKLFF.

The CDR3 sequence: CASSSPGLAGALRTDTQYF. The DNA of the CDR3 is TGTGCCAGCAGCTCTCCGGGACTAGCGGGGGCCCTACGCACAGATACGCAGTATTTT. This chain connects TRBV5-4 to TRBJ2-3, with 14 bases that match TRBD2. Germline loops: CDR1 SGHNT, CDR2 YYREEE (reference sequence). V shed 3 bases, J shed 1 base, and the junction held 10 bases outside the gene matches. The CDR3 extends over 19 amino acids.

J is TRBJ1-4 and V is TRBV6-1; no definite D call. Per germline, CDR1 MNHNS and CDR2 SASEGT. Trimming removed 10 bases at V and 7 bases at J, with 10 bases between. The length of the CDR3 is 11 residues. CDR3 amino acids: CATLAGEKLFF. CDR3 coding DNA: TGTGCCACCTTGGCAGGTGAAAAACTGTTTTTT.

The chain joins TRBV6-2 or TRBV6-3 to TRBJ1-2, with TRBD1 as a possible D gene (5 bases). The CDR3 sequence is 16 residues long. Between the trimmed V and J ends, which lost 0 bases and 3 bases, there was a span of 14 bases. Germline V gene sequence: CDR1 MNHEY, CDR2 SVGEGT. CDR3 amino acids: CASSYSTREGDYGYTF. Written as DNA, the CDR3 is TGTGCCAGCAGTTACTCTACAAGGGAAGGGGACTATGGCTACACCTTC.

The gene calls are TRBV6-4 and TRBJ1-2; 9 nucleotides match TRBD1. The CDR3 covers 13 residues. Germline V CDR1 and CDR2: MRHNA, SNTAGT. With 7 bases clipped from V and 3 bases from J, the junction kept 3 bases outside the gene matches. CDR3 in amino acids: CASKDRGDYGYTF. The CDR3, as DNA: TGTGCCAGCAAAGACAGGGGGGACTATGGCTACACCTTC.

In this sample, this clonotype turned up a few times. The chain recombines TRBV6-5 with TRBJ2-2; the match to TRBD2 covers 10 bases. The V gene's germline CDR1 is MNHEY and CDR2 SVGAGI. The V gene end was trimmed by 8 bases and the J gene end by 12 bases; junction bases not matched to a gene: 9. The CDR3 spans 13 residues. CDR3 in DNA: TGTGCCAGCGACAGCGGGGGGGCTGGGAAGCTGTTTTTT. This translates into CASDSGGAGKLFF.

This clonotype showed up just a few times. A junction end diverges from the germline sequence, so it may reflect a read error. Here the CDR3 reads CASSDGLGAEAFF. The CDR3 DNA sequence: TGTGCTAGCAGCGACGGCTTGGGGGCTGAAGCTTTCTTT. This chain uses TRBV7-6 with TRBJ1-1, with D perhaps matching TRBD1 (5 bases). The CDR3 spans 13 residues. Germline V gene data show CDR1 as SGHVS and CDR2 as FNYEAQ. Full variable domain (rest looked up from reference TRBV7-6 and TRBJ1-1): GAGVSQSPRYKVTKRGQDVALRCDPISGHVSLYWYRQALGQGPEFLTYFNYEAQQDKSGLPNDRFSAERPEGSISTLTIQRTEQRDSAMYRCASSDGLGAEAFFGQGTRLTVV.

This clonotype has a handful of counts. J is TRBJ2-1 and V is TRBV19; TRBD1 agrees at 8 bases. V trimming: 3 bases; J trimming: 5 bases; junction bases outside the gene matches: 6. Germline V gene lookup returns CDR1 LNHDA and CDR2 SQIVND (reference sequence). The CDR3 covers 15 residues. The CDR3 nucleotides are TGTGCCAGTAGTATGGGGACAGGCCTAAACAATGAGCAGTTCTTC. It codes for CASSMGTGLNNEQFF.

V usage is TRBV6-4 and J usage is TRBJ2-1, with D perhaps TRBD1 (5 bases). The CDR3 covers 13 residues. Germline lookup yields CDR1 MRHNA and CDR2 SNTAGT. Trimming took 5 bases from V and 6 from J, leaving 11 bases between them. The CDR3 DNA is TGTGCCAGCAGTACCGACAGTGGCAATGAGCAGTTCTTC. As protein: CASSTDSGNEQFF.

This clonotype was recorded many times. The chain couples TRBV7-8 to TRBJ2-7, with 9 bases identical to TRBD2. This CDR3 is built from 14 residues. Germline CDR1 and CDR2: SGHVS and FQNEAQ. The V and J ends lost 5 bases and 5 bases, in that order; junction bases with no gene match: 7. The CDR3 spells CASSLSGGPHEQYF. In DNA form, the CDR3 reads TGTGCCAGCAGCCTAAGCGGGGGGCCCCACGAGCAGTACTTC.

Of note for this clonotype: This CDR3 fails to terminate in the conserved phenylalanine or tryptophan, so it likely reflects a read error. This CDR3 is CASSYSIRLESYNEQFS. The CDR3, as DNA: TGTGCCAGCAGTTACAGTATCCGACTAGAGTCCTACAATGAGCAGTTCTCC. V usage is TRBV6-2 or TRBV6-3 and J usage is TRBJ2-1; D may be TRBD2 (6 bases). Germline V gives CDR1 MNHEY, CDR2 SVGEGT. This CDR3 has 17 residues. Trimming removed 2 bases from V and 1 base from J, with 15 bases in between.

This clonotype appeared a few times. The chain combines TRBV11-2 with TRBJ2-3; tentatively, D is TRBD1 or TRBD2 (5 bases each). CDR1 is SGHAT and CDR2 is FQNNGV in the germline V gene. Trimming took off 4 bases at V and 1 base at J, with 12 bases between the two ends. CDR3 size: 15 residues. CDR3 protein: CASSSGGGGTDTQYF. The CDR3 DNA reads as TGTGCCAGCAGCTCAGGTGGGGGAGGCACAGATACGCAGTATTTT.

This clonotype was seen more than once but under ten times. The rearrangement uses TRBV12-3 or TRBV12-4 and TRBJ1-5, with 9 positions matching TRBD1. J lost 7 bases, V lost 4 bases, and 5 bases had no gene match. The CDR3 loop spans 14 amino acids. In DNA form, the CDR3 reads TGTGCCAGCAGTTGGACAGGGGAAGGGCAGCCCCAGCATTTT. Residues: CASSWTGEGQPQHF.

This clonotype came up a few times. The genes are TRBV4-1 and TRBJ2-2, with D perhaps given as TRBD1 or TRBD2 (5 bases each). Germline values: CDR1 MGHRA, CDR2 YSYEKL. V gave up 4 bases and J gave up 0 bases, with 12 bases separating them. The CDR3 runs to 16 residues. CDR3 coding DNA: TGCGCCAGCAGCCGGGAGTGGGGCGCGAACACCGGGGAGCTGTTTTTT. It specifies CASSREWGANTGELFF.

This clonotype was found many times. The chain uses TRBV7-2 and TRBJ2-5; the match to TRBD1 covers 9 bases. The CDR3 consists of 14 residues. Germline V gives CDR1 SGHTA, CDR2 FQGNSA. Unmatched junction bases numbered 3, after V lost 5 bases and J lost 2 bases. CDR3 nucleotide sequence: TGTGCCAGCAGCCACGGGACAGGGCAAGAGACCCAGTACTTC. It yields the protein CASSHGTGQETQYF.

This clonotype was seen a single time. This sequence joins TRBV7-4 and TRBJ2-7; 9 bases line up with TRBD1. Germline values: CDR1 SGHVT, CDR2 SQSDAQ. The CDR3 runs 10 residues. J was trimmed by 6 bases and V by 11 bases; bases with no gene match: 2. The CDR3 bases are TGTGCCGGGGGACAGGGCGAGCAGTACTTC. Its protein product is CAGGQGEQYF.

This chain joins TRBV7-8 and TRBJ2-1, with 7 bases aligning to TRBD1. This CDR3 has 13 amino acids. Germline V CDR1 and CDR2: SGHVS, FQNEAQ. The junction had 4 bases not matched to a gene; V was cut back by 1 base and J by 10 bases. The CDR3 sequence: CASSLVVQGEQFF. The CDR3, as DNA: TGTGCCAGCAGCTTAGTGGTACAGGGGGAGCAGTTCTTC.